Presented here are 11 T cell receptor beta chains from one specimen sequenced in a study of T cells after yellow fever vaccination (dated by TCRdb to about 2019). The sample's treatment or condition, from its label and the paper: live attenuated yellow fever vaccine strain. The receptor library was made with 5' RACE. These reads were obtained on an Illumina NovaSeq 6000. TCRdb ran its own pipeline on the public reads, namely fastp trimming at Q25 and MiXCR clone calling, and kept in-frame beta chains. Every distinct CDR3 protein forms one entry, paired with its most common genes and DNA. The sample profile shows about 220,000 distinct CDR3 sequences; approximately 3% of them were found once. Around 3% of the sample is held by the ten biggest clonotypes. Sequences were derived from CD4+ T cells sorted from PBMCs, sampled 10 days after the yellow fever booster vaccination. The receptors originated from a man aged 18 to 29 who received the YFV17D yellow fever vaccine.

Ten or more counts support this clonotype. The chain carries TRBV7-2 and TRBJ1-3, with unresolved D. This CDR3 region has 15 residues. V shed 1 base and J shed 2 bases, with 9 bases lying between them. Germline V CDR1 and CDR2: SGHTA, FQGNSA. The CDR3, as DNA: TGTGCCAGCAGCTTAGTCGGTGCGGCTGGAAACACCATATATTTT. Its protein is CASSLVGAAGNTIYF. The full variable domain, in which reference TRBV7-2 and TRBJ1-3 provide the parts outside the CDR3, is GAGVSQSPSNKVTEKGKDVELRCDPISGHTALYWYRQSLGQGLEFLIYFQGNSAPDKSGLPSDRFSAERTGGSVSTLTIQRTQQEDSAVYLCASSLVGAAGNTIYFGEGSWLTVV.

In this sample, this clonotype turned up many times. The chain carries TRBV5-1 and TRBJ2-6, with 8 bases that match TRBD1. Trimming took 0 bases from V and 0 from J; bases not matched to a gene: 2. Germline CDR1 reads SGHRS; CDR2 reads YFSETQ. This CDR3 is built from 17 residues. The chain's CDR3 is CASSLGTGLSGANVLTF. As DNA, the CDR3 is TGCGCCAGCAGCTTGGGGACAGGGCTCTCTGGGGCCAACGTCCTGACTTTC.

Turning to this clonotype: The junction does not match germline at one end; this may be a read error. The gene calls are TRBV7-3 and TRBJ2-6; the D gene is possibly TRBD1 (6 bases). Germline CDR1 SGHTA, CDR2 FQGTGA. There are 14 residues in the CDR3. In DNA, the CDR3 is TGTGCCAGCAGCCCTAAGCTAGGGGGCAACGTCCTGACTTTC. This translates into CASSPKLGGNVLTF.

This clonotype was seen ten or more times. The genes are TRBV7-9 and TRBJ2-5; D is uncertain. The CDR3 totals 11 residues. Germline V gene data show CDR1 as SEHNR and CDR2 as FQNEAQ (reference sequence). CDR3 region: CVGQIQETQYF. In nucleotides, the CDR3 is TGTGTTGGGCAGATCCAAGAGACCCAGTACTTC.

This clonotype was observed many times. The CDR3, as DNA: TGTGCCAGCTCGACAGGGGGCACGACGGGAAACACCATATATTTT. Translation: CASSTGGTTGNTIYF. This chain links TRBV3-1 with TRBJ1-3; 10 bases map to TRBD1. CDR1 is LGHDT and CDR2 is YNNKEL in the germline V gene (reference sequence). The CDR3 loop spans 15 amino acids. V gave up 8 bases and J gave up 4 bases; unmatched junction bases: 8.

The sample holds many counts of this clonotype. V is TRBV15 and J is TRBJ1-5; possible D gene TRBD1, 6 bases. The CDR3 is 16 residues long. Germline CDR1 and CDR2: LNHNV and YYDKDF (reference sequence). V was cut by 0 bases and J by 4 bases, with 13 bases left in between. CDR3 nucleotides: TGTGCCACCAGCAGAGAGGGGGGCAGGGGAAATCAGCCCCAGCATTTT. Its translation is CATSREGGRGNQPQHF.

This clonotype appeared many times. This chain links TRBV12-3 or TRBV12-4 with TRBJ2-3, with D tentatively TRBD2 (7 bases). Trimming removed 4 bases from V and 2 bases from J, with 13 bases in between. This CDR3 has 15 residues. The CDR3 DNA follows: TGTGCCAGCAGTTCCCGGGGGGCCGTCACAGATACGCAGTATTTT. It codes for CASSSRGAVTDTQYF.

This clonotype was seen only a few times. V and J are TRBV20-1 and TRBJ2-5; 8 bases are shared with TRBD1. This CDR3 spans 12 amino acids. Germline CDR1 DFQATT, CDR2 SNEGSKA (reference sequence). The junction had 3 bases not matched to a gene; V was cut back by 5 bases and J by 4 bases. The CDR3, as DNA: TGCAGTGCTTCGGACAGGGTAGAGACCCAGTACTTC. It encodes CSASDRVETQYF.

This clonotype was detected a few times. This chain joins TRBV4-3 and TRBJ2-2, with 8 bases identical to TRBD1. The CDR3 is made up of 14 amino acids. The J segment lost 5 bases and the V segment lost 2 bases, leaving 1 base of the junction unmatched. CDR1 and CDR2 from the germline V gene are LGHNA and YSLEER. In DNA form, the CDR3 reads TGCGCCAGCAGCCAACGACAGGGGACCGGGGAGCTGTTTTTT. This encodes CASSQRQGTGELFF.

This clonotype occurred a few times. V gene TRBV5-1 combines with J gene TRBJ1-1; D is possibly TRBD1 (5 bases). The V end was cut by 3 bases, the J end by 8 bases, with 11 bases between. CDR3 length equals 12 residues. Germline CDR1 SGHRS, CDR2 YFSETQ. CDR3 protein: CASSYTGSEAFF. CDR3 DNA sequence: TGCGCCAGCAGCTATACAGGCTCCGAAGCTTTCTTT.

This clonotype appeared many times. The gene calls are TRBV4-2 and TRBJ2-2; TRBD1 agrees at 9 bases. This CDR3 spans 14 amino acids. Germline CDR1 reads LGHNA; CDR2 reads YNFKEQ. The junction had 4 bases not matched to a gene; V was cut back by 3 bases and J by 8 bases. The CDR3 sequence: CASSHRTGEGELFF. CDR3 DNA: TGTGCCAGCAGCCATCGGACAGGGGAGGGGGAGCTGTTTTTT.